A few counts support the clone carrying this TCR beta chain. Ligated cDNA underwent four rounds of PCR with nested alpha and beta constant region primers and SP2. Blood and skin TCR RNA was reverse transcribed with alpha and beta constant primers. Each CDR3 protein is one row after TCRdb ran MiXCR on the 5' RACE reads. The data contain more than 50,000 distinct CDR3 sequences, approximately 8% of them singletons. Germline assignment: CDR1 LNHDA and CDR2 SQIVND (reference sequence). CDR3 length: 16 amino acids. The V and J ends lost 3 bases and 7 bases, in that order; junction bases with no gene match: 9. The sample belongs to a study of naive and memory T cell subsets. TCR cDNA received a 3' ligated oligonucleotide that carried a UMI. RNA was extracted from 2.5 to 3 ml of whole blood of healthy adults.

The V call is TRBV19, the J call TRBJ2-2; the match to TRBD2 covers 9 bases. The TCR was taken from a female donor in good health. CDR3 in amino acids: CASSILAGRHIGELFF. The CDR3 bases are TGTGCCAGTAGTATTCTAGCGGGGAGGCATATCGGGGAGCTGTTTTTT. Drawing the rest from reference TRBV19 and TRBJ2-2, the complete variable domain is DGGITQSPKYLFRKEGQNVTLSCEQNLNHDAMYWYRQDPGQGLRLIYYSQIVNDFQKGDIAEGYSVSREKKESFPLTVTSAQKNPTAFYLCASSILAGRHIGELFFGEGSRLTVL.